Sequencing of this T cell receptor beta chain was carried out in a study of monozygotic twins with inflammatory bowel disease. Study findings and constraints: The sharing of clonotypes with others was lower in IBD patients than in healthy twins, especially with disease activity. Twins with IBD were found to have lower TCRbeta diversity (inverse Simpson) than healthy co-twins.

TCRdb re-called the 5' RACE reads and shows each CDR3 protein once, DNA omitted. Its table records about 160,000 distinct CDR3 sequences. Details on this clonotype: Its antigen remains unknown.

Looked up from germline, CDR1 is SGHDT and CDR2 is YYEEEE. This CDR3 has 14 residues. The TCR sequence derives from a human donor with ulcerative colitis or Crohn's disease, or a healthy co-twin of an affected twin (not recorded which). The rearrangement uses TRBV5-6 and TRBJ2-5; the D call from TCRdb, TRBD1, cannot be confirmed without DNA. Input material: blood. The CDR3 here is CASSPGQTAGTQYF.